Below are 22 T cell receptor beta chains sequenced from a single sample in a study of radiation and T cells in renal cell carcinoma. TCRdb keeps only in-frame clones here, not all; method: immunoSEQ multiplex PCR. The data show approximately 86,000 clones, around four fifths seen once. Sample time point: blood 4 weeks post-SBRT, at nephrectomy. Treatment specified: 15 Gy SBRT to primary tumor, nephrectomy 4 weeks later. The sequences come from blood, collected from a patient whose treatment included radiotherapy and nephrectomy. Source of these receptors: a man aged 50 to 59 with renal cell carcinoma.

V gene TRBV27 combines with J gene TRBJ2-3; possibly TRBD1 for D (6 bases). V shed 6 bases and J shed 2 bases, with 12 bases lying between them. CDR1 MNHEY and CDR2 SMNVEV come from the germline V gene (reference sequence). The CDR3 is made up of 14 amino acids. CDR3 coding DNA: TGTGCCAGCAGCGAAAACAGGGACACAGATACGCAGTATTTT. Translating it yields CASSENRDTDTQYF.

The rearrangement joins TRBV4-3 to TRBJ1-2; the match to TRBD1 covers 12 bases. This CDR3 comprises 17 residues. V dropped 5 bases and J dropped 0; count of bases not matched to a gene: 7. Germline-derived CDR1 and CDR2 are LGHNA and YSLEER. CDR3 amino acids: CASSWGQGALANYGYTF. The CDR3 DNA reads TGCGCCAGCAGCTGGGGACAGGGGGCCCTAGCTAACTATGGCTACACCTTC.

The chain recombines TRBV11-1 with TRBJ2-3; 7 bases align to TRBD2. The CDR3 spans 15 residues. V was clipped by 4 bases and J by 2 bases; unmatched bases: 6. Germline CDR1 and CDR2: SGHAT and FQDESV (reference sequence). The CDR3 DNA follows: TGTGCCAGCAGCTGGCGGGGGAGAAACACAGATACGCAGTATTTT. Protein product: CASSWRGRNTDTQYF.

The chain has TRBV7-9 and TRBJ1-3; D is undetermined. Germline V gene lookup returns CDR1 SEHNR and CDR2 FQNEAQ (reference sequence). This CDR3 comprises 16 residues. V shed 2 bases and J shed 5 bases, with 16 bases lying between them. The CDR3 bases are TGTGCCAGCAGCTTATGGCTTACCGATTCGAGAAACACCATATATTTT. Translated: CASSLWLTDSRNTIYF. Combining the CDR3 with reference TRBV7-9 and TRBJ1-3 gives the whole variable domain DTGVSQNPRHKITKRGQNVTFRCDPISEHNRLYWYRQTLGQGPEFLTYFQNEAQLEKSRLLSDRFSAERPKGSFSTLEIQRTEQGDSAMYLCASSLWLTDSRNTIYFGEGSWLTVV.

The chain combines TRBV7-9 with TRBJ2-2, with a tentative D call TRBD1 (5 bases). Germline loops: CDR1 SEHNR, CDR2 FQNEAQ (reference sequence). The CDR3 sequence is 15 residues long. Trimming shortened V by 5 bases and J by 6 bases, and 16 bases separated the two germline ends. The CDR3 loop is CASSQQDPQPGELFF. CDR3 nucleotide sequence: TGTGCCAGCAGCCAACAGGATCCCCAGCCCGGGGAGCTGTTTTTT.

V gene TRBV5-1 combines with J gene TRBJ2-3; 8 nucleotides line up with TRBD1. This CDR3 spans 18 amino acids. Germline V CDR1 and CDR2: SGHRS, YFSETQ. V shed 4 bases and J 0 bases; nucleotides not matched to a gene: 13. The CDR3 loop is CASSNLGQGWGSTDTQYF. CDR3 sequence (DNA): TGCGCCAGCAGCAACCTCGGACAGGGATGGGGTAGCACAGATACGCAGTATTTT.

The V and J genes are TRBV10-2 and TRBJ2-7; 7 nucleotides align to TRBD2. CDR3 length equals 17 residues. Germline values: CDR1 WSHSY, CDR2 SAAADI. With V trimmed by 6 bases and J by 3 bases, 17 bases remained unmatched. CDR3 sequence (DNA): TGCGCCAGCAGGGAAAGAGGACTAGTTCCTTTGAGCTACGAGCAGTACTTC. It encodes CASRERGLVPLSYEQYF.

The chain uses TRBV2 and TRBJ1-1; 11 bases agree with TRBD1. Germline CDR1 is SNHLY and CDR2 is FYNNEI. This CDR3 spans 15 amino acids. Losses at the gene ends were 7 bases for V and 5 bases for J; bases not matched to a gene: 9. CDR3 sequence reads: CASMVDRGRWTEAFF. For the CDR3, the DNA is TGTGCCAGCATGGTGGACAGGGGGCGGTGGACTGAAGCTTTCTTT. The full variable domain, in which reference TRBV2 and TRBJ1-1 provide the parts outside the CDR3, is EPEVTQTPSHQVTQMGQEVILRCVPISNHLYFYWYRQILGQKVEFLVSFYNNEISEKSEIFDDQFSVERPDGSNFTLKIRSTKLEDSAMYFCASMVDRGRWTEAFFGQGTRLTVV.

This chain connects TRBV27 to TRBJ1-1; TRBD1 matches at 7 bases. Germline assignment: CDR1 MNHEY and CDR2 SMNVEV (reference sequence). The CDR3 has 15 amino acids. J lost 1 base, V lost 2 bases, and 4 bases had no gene match. CDR3 amino acids: CASSLQGVGNTEAFF. The CDR3 coding sequence is TGTGCCAGCAGTTTACAGGGGGTCGGGAACACTGAAGCTTTCTTT.

The chain couples TRBV12-5 to TRBJ2-5; D uncertain. The CDR3 is 12 residues long. The ends were cut back, 1 base at V and 4 bases at J, with 4 bases in the middle. Germline CDR1 is LGHNT and CDR2 is FRNRAP. The CDR3 protein is CASGLGAETQYF. As DNA, the CDR3 is TGTGCTAGTGGTTTGGGGGCAGAGACCCAGTACTTC.

V and J are TRBV6-1 and TRBJ2-5; D unresolved. Germline V gene data show CDR1 as MNHNS and CDR2 as SASEGT. Trimming shortened V by 2 bases and J by 4 bases, and 8 bases separated the two germline ends. CDR3 length: 13 residues. The CDR3 coding sequence is TGTGCCAGCAGTGAATTAGTGGGAGAGACCCAGTACTTC. It encodes CASSELVGETQYF.

The rearrangement uses TRBV9 and TRBJ2-7; D unclear. This CDR3 spans 11 amino acids. Germline V gene sequence: CDR1 SGDLS, CDR2 YYNGEE. Between the trimmed V and J ends, which lost 0 bases and 4 bases, there was a span of 2 bases. The CDR3, as DNA: TGTGCCAGCAGCGTAGGATACGAGCAGTACTTC. This sequence encodes CASSVGYEQYF. Full variable domain (remainder filled in from reference TRBV9 and TRBJ2-7): DSGVTQTPKHLITATGQRVTLRCSPRSGDLSVYWYQQSLDQGLQFLIQYYNGEERAKGNILERFSAQQFPDLHSELNLSSLELGDSALYFCASSVGYEQYFGPGTRLTVT.

V is TRBV7-8 and J is TRBJ1-1; D call uncertain. CDR1 and CDR2 (germline): SGHVS, FQNEAQ. The CDR3 runs 15 residues. The V gene lost 3 bases and the J gene lost 2 bases, with 13 bases spanning the gap. The CDR3 DNA follows: TGTGCCAGCAGCTTGGCCGGGCAGGACAACACTGAAGCTTTCTTT. The encoded protein is CASSLAGQDNTEAFF.

The chain carries TRBV4-2 and TRBJ2-5, with D tentatively TRBD1 (6 bases). The CDR3 runs 16 residues. CDR1 and CDR2 from the germline V gene are LGHNA and YNFKEQ. V dropped 1 base and J dropped 1 base, with 13 bases sitting between them. CDR3 amino acids: CASSQVVQGFQETQYF. DNA of the CDR3: TGTGCCAGCAGCCAAGTGGTTCAGGGGTTCCAAGAGACCCAGTACTTC.

The rearrangement uses TRBV11-2 and TRBJ1-1, with unresolved D. This CDR3 has 14 amino acids. Trimming cost V 1 base and J 4 bases, with 10 bases left between them. Germline V gene data show CDR1 as SGHAT and CDR2 as FQNNGV. CDR3 protein: CASSLGRWGTEAFF. The CDR3 DNA follows: TGTGCCAGCAGCTTAGGACGCTGGGGCACTGAAGCTTTCTTT. Variable domain in full (rest from reference TRBV11-2 and TRBJ1-1): EAGVAQSPRYKIIEKRQSVAFWCNPISGHATLYWYQQILGQGPKLLIQFQNNGVVDDSQLPKDRFSAERLKGVDSTLKIQPAKLEDSAVYLCASSLGRWGTEAFFGQGTRLTVV.

CDR3 sequence: CASGWSGGNQPQHF. Here the CDR3 DNA reads TGTGCTAGTGGTTGGTCGGGTGGCAATCAGCCCCAGCATTTT. This chain connects TRBV12-5 to TRBJ1-5, with D hard to call. Trimming removed 4 bases at V and 2 bases at J, with 9 bases between. CDR1 is LGHNT, CDR2 FRNRAP, per germline. This CDR3 contains 14 residues.

V gene TRBV9 combines with J gene TRBJ1-3; D gene unclear. The V end was cut by 3 bases, the J end by 0 bases, with 10 bases between. The CDR3 has 15 amino acids. Per germline, CDR1 SGDLS and CDR2 YYNGEE. CDR3 DNA: TGTGCCAGCAGCGAGAGAGTTGACTCTGGAAACACCATATATTTT. Residues: CASSERVDSGNTIYF.

The J gene is TRBJ2-1, the V gene TRBV5-1; D uncertain. Trimming removed 2 bases at V and 4 bases at J, with 4 bases between. Germline assignment: CDR1 SGHRS and CDR2 YFSETQ. The CDR3 loop spans 12 amino acids. CDR3 coding DNA: TGCGCCAGCAGCTTTTTATACAATGAGCAGTTCTTC. Translation: CASSFLYNEQFF. Filled out from reference TRBV5-1 and TRBJ2-1, the complete variable domain reads KAGVTQTPRYLIKTRGQQVTLSCSPISGHRSVSWYQQTPGQGLQFLFEYFSETQRNKGNFPGRFSGRQFSNSRSEMNVSTLELGDSALYLCASSFLYNEQFFGPGTRLTVL.

The CDR3 spells CASSELIRAGRETQYF. The CDR3 DNA reads as TGTGCCAGCAGTGAACTCATACGAGCGGGACGGGAGACCCAGTACTTC. V usage is TRBV6-1 and J usage is TRBJ2-5; 7 positions agree with TRBD2. Germline loops: CDR1 MNHNS, CDR2 SASEGT. V trimming: 2 bases; J trimming: 5 bases; junction bases outside the gene matches: 11. This CDR3 is built from 16 residues.

V and J are TRBV4-1 and TRBJ2-3, with 7 bases that match TRBD2. J lost 1 base, V lost 0 bases, and 7 bases had no gene match. From germline, CDR1 is MGHRA and CDR2 YSYEKL. CDR3 length: 17 residues. The CDR3 DNA sequence: TGCGCCAGCAGCCAAGAGGCGTCGGGGGGACGCACAGATACGCAGTATTTT. Encoded protein: CASSQEASGGRTDTQYF.

This clone came up once. The genes are TRBV27 and TRBJ2-1; 7 bases fit TRBD2. CDR1 and CDR2 (germline): MNHEY, SMNVEV (reference sequence). Germline trimming cut 8 bases from V and 7 bases from J; bases unmatched to any gene: 5. The CDR3 sequence is 12 residues long. The CDR3 sequence is CASEGGSNEQFF. As DNA, the CDR3 is TGTGCCAGCGAGGGCGGGAGTAATGAGCAGTTCTTC.

This clone is a singleton in its sample. Germline and junction disagree at one end, which may indicate a read error. This sequence joins TRBV18 and TRBJ1-3; TRBD1 might be the D (6 bases). The CDR3 covers 11 residues. The germline CDR1 and CDR2 sequences are KGHSH and LQKENI. CDR3 coding DNA: TGTGCCAGCTCACCAGACGACAGGCTGAATTTT. This sequence encodes CASSPDDRLNF. The variable domain in full, completed from reference TRBV18 and TRBJ1-3, reads NAGVMQNPRHLVRRRGQEARLRCSPMKGHSHVYWYRQLPEEGLKFMVYLQKENIIDESGMPKERFSAEFPKEGPSILRIQQVVRGDSAAYFCASSPDDRLNFGEGSWLTVV.